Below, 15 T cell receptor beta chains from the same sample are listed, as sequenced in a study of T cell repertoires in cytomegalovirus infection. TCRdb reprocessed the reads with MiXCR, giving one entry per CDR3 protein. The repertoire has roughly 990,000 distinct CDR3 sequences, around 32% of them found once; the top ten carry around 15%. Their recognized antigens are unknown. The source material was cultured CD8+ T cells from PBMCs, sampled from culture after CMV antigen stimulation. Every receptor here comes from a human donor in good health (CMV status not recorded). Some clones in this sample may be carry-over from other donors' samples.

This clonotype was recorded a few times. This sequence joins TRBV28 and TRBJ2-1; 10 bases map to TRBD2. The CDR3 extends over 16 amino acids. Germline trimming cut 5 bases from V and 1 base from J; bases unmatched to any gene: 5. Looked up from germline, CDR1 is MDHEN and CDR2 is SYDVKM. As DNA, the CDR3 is TGTGCCAGCAGTAGCAGGACTAGCGGTTCCTACAATGAGCAGTTCTTC. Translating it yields CASSSRTSGSYNEQFF.

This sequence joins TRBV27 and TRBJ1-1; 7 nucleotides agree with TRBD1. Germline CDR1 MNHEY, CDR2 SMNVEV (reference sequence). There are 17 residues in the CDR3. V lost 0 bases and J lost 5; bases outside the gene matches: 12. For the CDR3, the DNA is TGTGCCAGCAGTTTATCCGGGACAGACTGGCGGGGGACTGAAGCTTTCTTT. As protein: CASSLSGTDWRGTEAFF.

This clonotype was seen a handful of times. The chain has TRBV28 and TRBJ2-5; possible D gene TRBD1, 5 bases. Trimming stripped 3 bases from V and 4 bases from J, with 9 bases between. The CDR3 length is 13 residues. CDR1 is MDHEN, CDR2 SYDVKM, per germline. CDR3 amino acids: CASSLGQRETQYF. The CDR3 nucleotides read TGTGCCAGCAGTTTGGGGCAGCGAGAGACCCAGTACTTC. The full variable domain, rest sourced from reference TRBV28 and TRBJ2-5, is DVKVTQSSRYLVKRTGEKVFLECVQDMDHENMFWYRQDPGLGLRLIYFSYDVKMKEKGDIPEGYSVSREKKERFSLILESASTNQTSMYLCASSLGQRETQYFGPGTRLLVL.

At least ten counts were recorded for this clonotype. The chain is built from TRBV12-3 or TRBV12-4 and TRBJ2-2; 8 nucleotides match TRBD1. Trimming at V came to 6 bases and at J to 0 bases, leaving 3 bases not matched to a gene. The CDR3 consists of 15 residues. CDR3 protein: CASRRTGPNTGELFF. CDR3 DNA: TGTGCCAGCAGGAGGACAGGGCCGAACACCGGGGAGCTGTTTTTT.

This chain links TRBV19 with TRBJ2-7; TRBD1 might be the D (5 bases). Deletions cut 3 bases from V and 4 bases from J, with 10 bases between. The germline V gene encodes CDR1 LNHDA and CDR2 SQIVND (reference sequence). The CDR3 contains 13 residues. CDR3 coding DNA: TGTGCCAGTAGTATTCGTACAGGTTACGAGCAGTACTTC. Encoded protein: CASSIRTGYEQYF.

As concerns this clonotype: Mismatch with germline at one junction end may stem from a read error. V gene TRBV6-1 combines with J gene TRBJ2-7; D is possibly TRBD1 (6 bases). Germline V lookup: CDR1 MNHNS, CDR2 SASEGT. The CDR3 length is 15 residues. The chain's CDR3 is CASSARTGFSYGQYF. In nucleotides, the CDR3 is TGTGCCAGCAGTGCTAGAACAGGGTTCTCCTACGGGCAGTACTTC.

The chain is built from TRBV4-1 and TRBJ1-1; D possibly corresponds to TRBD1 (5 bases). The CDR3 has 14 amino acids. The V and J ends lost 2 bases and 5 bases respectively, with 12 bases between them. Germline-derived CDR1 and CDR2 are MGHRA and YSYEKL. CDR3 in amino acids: CASSQSGGRTEAFF. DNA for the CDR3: TGCGCCAGCAGCCAATCTGGGGGACGTACTGAAGCTTTCTTT.

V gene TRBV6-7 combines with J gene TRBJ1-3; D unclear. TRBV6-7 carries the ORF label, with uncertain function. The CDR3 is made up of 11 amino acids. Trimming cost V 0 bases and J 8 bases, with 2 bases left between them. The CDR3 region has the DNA TGTGCCAGCAGTTACTCGGACACCATATATTTT. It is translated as CASSYSDTIYF.

The CDR3 bases are TGTGCCATACTCGGGACAGACACCGGGGAGCTGTTTTTT. Its protein is CAILGTDTGELFF. The chain combines TRBV10-3 with TRBJ2-2, with 7 bases that match TRBD1. Germline values: CDR1 ENHRY, CDR2 SYGVKD. V shed 9 bases, J shed 3 bases, and the junction held 4 bases outside the gene matches. This CDR3 has 13 amino acids.

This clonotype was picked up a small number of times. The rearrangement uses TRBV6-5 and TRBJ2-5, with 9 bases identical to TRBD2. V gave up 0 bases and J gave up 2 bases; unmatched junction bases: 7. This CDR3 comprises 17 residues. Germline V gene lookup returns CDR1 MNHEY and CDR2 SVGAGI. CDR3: CASSYSKLAGAQETQYF. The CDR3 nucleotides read TGTGCCAGCAGTTACTCGAAATTAGCGGGGGCTCAAGAGACCCAGTACTTC.

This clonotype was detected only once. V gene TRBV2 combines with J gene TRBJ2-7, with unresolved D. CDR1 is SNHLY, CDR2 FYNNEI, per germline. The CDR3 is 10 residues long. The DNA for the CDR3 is TGTGCCAGCAGGGGCTACGAGCAGAACGTC. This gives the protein CASRGYEQNV.

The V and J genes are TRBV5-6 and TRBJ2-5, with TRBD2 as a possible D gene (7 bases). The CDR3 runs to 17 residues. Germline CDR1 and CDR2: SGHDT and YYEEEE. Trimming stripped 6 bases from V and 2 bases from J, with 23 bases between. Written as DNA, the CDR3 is TGTGCCAGCACCATTCTGGGGGGGCTCAGGGAGCAAGAGACCCAGTACTTC. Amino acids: CASTILGGLREQETQYF.

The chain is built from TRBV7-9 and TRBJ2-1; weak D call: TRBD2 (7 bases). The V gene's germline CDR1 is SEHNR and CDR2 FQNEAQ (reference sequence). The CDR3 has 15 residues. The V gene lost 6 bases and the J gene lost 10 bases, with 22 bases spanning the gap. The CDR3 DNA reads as TGTGCCAGCAGTGACCAGTTTCGGCGGGGGCGCGAGCAGTTCTTC. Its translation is CASSDQFRRGREQFF.

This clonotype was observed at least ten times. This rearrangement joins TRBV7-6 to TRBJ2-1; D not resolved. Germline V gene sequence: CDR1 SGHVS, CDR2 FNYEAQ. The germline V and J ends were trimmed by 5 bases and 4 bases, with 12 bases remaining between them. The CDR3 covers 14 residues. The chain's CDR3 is CASSPLGPYNEQFF. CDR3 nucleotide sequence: TGTGCCAGCAGCCCCCTCGGGCCTTACAATGAGCAGTTCTTC.

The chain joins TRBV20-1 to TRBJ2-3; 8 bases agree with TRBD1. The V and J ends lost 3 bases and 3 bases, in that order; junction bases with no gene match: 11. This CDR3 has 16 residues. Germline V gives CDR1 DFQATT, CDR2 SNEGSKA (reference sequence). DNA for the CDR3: TGCAGTGCTAGCGACCTGACAGGGGTCAGTACAGATACGCAGTATTTT. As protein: CSASDLTGVSTDTQYF.